Reported below is one TCR beta chain. There is no known antigen for this receptor. Base qualities are not recorded, but no much larger clone differs from it by a single base. This specimen comes from a study of T cell responses to AZD1222 COVID-19 vaccine (TCRdb year 2021). General notes on the study: Because spike-specific TCR depth and breadth did not differ between the two schedules, AZD1222 recipients who got a second dose at roughly 4 weeks were pooled with those who got a second dose at roughly 12 weeks. A total of roughly 240 trial participants underwent TCR sequencing, of whom 200 to 220 received two doses of AZD1222 and some 25 received two doses of the MenACWY control vaccine. Trial participants were enrolled into age subgroups of 18-55, 56-69 and 70-plus years, which contained about 150, 28 and 57 TCR-sequenced participants, respectively.

The CDR3 regions of human TCRbeta chains were analyzed by immunosequencing. Under the source paper's analysis protocol: Repertoire TCRs were checked for matches against a reference library of SARS-CoV-2-specific TCRs that had been generated using the MIRA antigen-specificity platform. Breadth meant the fraction of unique TCRs that were SARS-CoV-2-associated, whereas depth meant the fraction of total T cells that were SARS-CoV-2-associated. Each spike-specific TCR was assigned to its reactive spike region and to a CD4 or CD8 class using the MIRA data. Log10-transformed breadth and depth values were compared by one-way ANOVA with Sidak's multiple comparisons tests. Here the immuneACCESS table is served through TCRdb, limited to in-frame sequences with V and J called. Missing clones are a known gap in these copies; in checked studies unresolved V genes cover under half, and the rest lacks a known reason. For V, J and clone size, that table is used; D and trimming come from the DNA. The sample table contains 180,000 or so clones; only one count was recorded for around 94% of them. The ten top clones hold about 0.64% of the sample.

The CDR3 has 13 amino acids, counting the end cysteine and phenylalanine. The DNA shown is the 39-base CDR3, in frame from base 1. Germline trimming: 10 bases from V, 5 bases from J; junction bases outside gene matches: 7. Overall study results and their limits: Participants were mostly white British and included more females than males, and it was suggested by the authors that clonal diversity may have been underestimated. No day 14 peak-response samples were available, so repertoires were characterized only after the peak T cell response. In the small 56-69-year group, the increase in depth fell short of significance, most likely because of low power. Reportedly, close to half of the unique spike-specific TCRs recognized epitopes lying outside the regions that are mutated in the B.1.351 and B.1.1.7 variants. After two AZD1222 doses, spike-specific TCR breadth and depth were significantly higher than at day 0 and than in MenACWY recipients. CD4 TCRs associated with the vaccine covered the entire spike protein, and the dominant responses were in regions 160-218 and 743-854. Conclusions about previously exposed vaccinees were limited because only six AZD1222 recipients were SARS-CoV-2 seropositive at baseline.

Reading the label with the study, this specimen's time point is: baseline before first vaccination. Vaccinee samples came from UK trials COV001 and COV002, including a single-blind randomized controlled phase 2/3 trial of AZD1222 (ChAdOx1 nCoV-19) in healthy adults. Trial participant PBMC samples were collected at day 0 and day 28 after the second dose for TCRbeta chain sequencing. The sequence is built from TRBV12-3 or TRBV12-4 and TRBJ1-5; the junction holds 8 bases that match TRBD1. The receptor's source is an adult in good health. The source was peripheral blood, collected on day 0 of AZD1222 vaccination. The DNA sequence follows: TGTGCCACCCGATCGGGACAGGATCAGCCCCAGCATTTT. This is translated as CATRSGQDQPQHF.